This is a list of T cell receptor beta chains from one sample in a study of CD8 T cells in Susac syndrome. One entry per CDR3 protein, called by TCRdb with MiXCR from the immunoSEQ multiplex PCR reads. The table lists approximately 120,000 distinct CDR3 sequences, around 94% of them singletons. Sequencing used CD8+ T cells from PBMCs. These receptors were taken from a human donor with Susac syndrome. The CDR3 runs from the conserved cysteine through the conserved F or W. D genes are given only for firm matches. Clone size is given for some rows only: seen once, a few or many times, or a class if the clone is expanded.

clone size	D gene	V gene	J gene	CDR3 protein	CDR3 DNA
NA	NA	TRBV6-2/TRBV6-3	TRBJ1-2	CASRNPGTPFYGYTF	TGTGCCAGCAGAAATCCCGGGACACCCTTCTATGGCTACACCTTC
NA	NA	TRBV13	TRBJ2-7	CASSQGRAYEQYF	TGTGCCAGCTCTCAGGGCAGGGCCTACGAGCAGTACTTC
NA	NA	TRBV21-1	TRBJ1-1	CASNRQGWDTEAFF	TGTGCCAGCAACCGACAGGGTTGGGACACTGAAGCTTTCTTT
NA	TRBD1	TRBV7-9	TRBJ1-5	CASSLTGQGKGQPQHF	TGTGCCAGCAGCTTAACGGGACAGGGGAAAGGACAGCCCCAGCATTTT
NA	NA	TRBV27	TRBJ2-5	CASSLDASGETQYF	TGTGCCAGCAGCCTTGATGCCTCCGGGGAGACCCAGTACTTC
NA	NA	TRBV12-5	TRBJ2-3	CASGPTPLRGTDTQYF	TGTGCTAGTGGTCCCACCCCCCTTCGGGGCACAGATACGCAGTATTTT
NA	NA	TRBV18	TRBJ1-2	CASSPPGGPNYGYTF	TGTGCCAGCTCACCACCGGGGGGGCCCAACTATGGCTACACCTTC
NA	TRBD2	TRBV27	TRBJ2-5	CASTTYGTSGGPQETQYF	TGTGCCAGCACTACTTATGGGACTAGCGGGGGACCCCAAGAGACCCAGTACTTC
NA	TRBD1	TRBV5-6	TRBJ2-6	CASSLVTGDVSGANVLTF	TGTGCCAGCAGCTTGGTAACAGGGGATGTCTCTGGGGCCAACGTCCTGACTTTC
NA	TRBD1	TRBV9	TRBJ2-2	CASSVATVPSPGGRDGELFF	TGTGCCAGCAGCGTAGCTACCGTTCCATCCCCAGGGGGCAGGGACGGGGAGCTGTTTTTT
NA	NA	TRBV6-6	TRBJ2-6	CASSYAVSSGANVLTF	TGTGCCAGCAGTTACGCAGTTTCCTCTGGGGCCAACGTCCTGACTTTC
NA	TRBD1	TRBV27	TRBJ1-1	CASSLSGTGYTEAFF	TGTGCCAGCAGTTTATCAGGGACAGGGTACACTGAAGCTTTCTTT
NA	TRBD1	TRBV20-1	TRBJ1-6	CSANNPQGAEESPLHF	TGCAGTGCAAATAACCCCCAGGGGGCCGAGGAATCACCCCTCCACTTT
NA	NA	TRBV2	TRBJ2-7	CASGESYEQYF	TGTGCCAGCGGCGAATCCTACGAGCAGTACTTC
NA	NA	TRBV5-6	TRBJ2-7	CASSLLAYEQYF	TGTGCCAGCAGCTTGCTAGCGTACGAGCAGTACTTC
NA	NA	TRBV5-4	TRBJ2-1	CASSWGPGSTPRVEQFF	TGTGCCAGCAGCTGGGGGCCGGGGTCAACTCCGAGGGTTGAGCAGTTCTTC
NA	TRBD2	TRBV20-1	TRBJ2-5	CSSGTSGRSLGTQYF	TGCAGCTCCGGGACTAGCGGGAGGTCTTTGGGGACCCAGTACTTC
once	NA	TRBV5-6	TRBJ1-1	CASSLEATMNTEAFF	TGTGCCAGCAGCTTGGAGGCAACCATGAACACTGAAGCTTTCTTT
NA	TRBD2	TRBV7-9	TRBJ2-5	CASSALGASGTQETQYF	TGTGCCAGCAGCGCCCTCGGGGCTAGCGGGACCCAAGAGACCCAGTACTTC
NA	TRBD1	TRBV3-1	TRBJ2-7	CASSHGQGYSEQYF	TGTGCCAGCAGCCACGGACAGGGTTACTCCGAGCAGTACTTC
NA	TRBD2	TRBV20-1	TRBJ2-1	CSARDGTSGRTGEQFF	TGCAGTGCTAGAGACGGGACTAGCGGTAGAACCGGTGAGCAGTTCTTC
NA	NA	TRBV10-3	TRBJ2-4	CAISDHDDKNIQYF	TGTGCCATCAGTGACCACGACGACAAAAACATTCAGTACTTC
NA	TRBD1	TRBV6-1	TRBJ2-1	CASSQGTEGHEQFF	TGTGCCAGCAGCCAAGGGACAGAGGGTCATGAGCAGTTCTTC